What follows are 32 T cell receptor beta chains derived from one specimen sequenced in a study of OX40 agonist ivuxolimab in advanced cancers. Produced via immunoSEQ multiplex PCR; TCRdb's table is partial and in-frame only. Among roughly 48,000 clones listed, over 60% were seen once. Sequences were derived from CD4+ or CD8+ T cells sorted from blood, sampled in a trial of the OX40 agonist ivuxolimab. These receptors all come from an adult with an advanced solid tumor such as melanoma, head and neck, liver or kidney cancer.

The chain is built from TRBV19 and TRBJ2-3, with TRBD1 matching 8 bases. Germline V gives CDR1 LNHDA, CDR2 SQIVND (reference sequence). CDR3 length equals 15 residues. J lost 5 bases, V lost 3 bases, and 7 bases had no gene match. The CDR3, as DNA: TGTGCCAGTAGTATTCCGCGACAGGGGCTAGATACGCAGTATTTT. Protein: CASSIPRQGLDTQYF. Supplemented by reference TRBV19 and TRBJ2-3, the full variable domain reads DGGITQSPKYLFRKEGQNVTLSCEQNLNHDAMYWYRQDPGQGLRLIYYSQIVNDFQKGDIAEGYSVSREKKESFPLTVTSAQKNPTAFYLCASSIPRQGLDTQYFGPGTRLTVL.

The genes are TRBV6-5 and TRBJ2-7, with D perhaps TRBD2 (6 bases). The CDR3 is 14 amino acids. V lost 5 bases to trimming and J lost 3 bases, with 14 bases between them. Germline V gene data show CDR1 as MNHEY and CDR2 as SVGAGI. The CDR3 loop is CASSRVGSGYEQYF. The CDR3 DNA reads as TGTGCCAGCAGTCGGGTCGGGAGCGGCTACGAGCAGTACTTC.

The chain uses TRBV7-2 and TRBJ2-1; 10 bases are shared with TRBD2. This CDR3 is built from 15 residues. CDR1 SGHTA and CDR2 FQGNSA come from the germline V gene. With V trimmed by 2 bases and J by 4 bases, 2 bases remained unmatched. CDR3 sequence reads: CASSLRTSGYNEQFF. CDR3 sequence (DNA): TGTGCCAGCAGCTTAAGGACTAGCGGTTACAATGAGCAGTTCTTC.

As concerns this clone: The sample has other DNA sequences that encode this CDR3 too. The V call is TRBV29-1, the J call TRBJ2-3; D tentatively reads TRBD1 or TRBD2 (5 bases each). The CDR3 has 10 residues. V was shortened by 5 bases and J by 9 bases, with 9 bases between the two germline ends. Germline CDR1 reads SQVTM; CDR2 reads ANQGSEA. The CDR3 DNA is TGCAGCGTTCTAGGGGACACGCAGTATTTT. It encodes CSVLGDTQYF.

This chain connects TRBV27 to TRBJ2-5; 13 bases are a match to TRBD2. V lost 2 bases, J lost 1 base, and 4 bases stayed unmatched. Germline V lookup: CDR1 MNHEY, CDR2 SMNVEV (reference sequence). The CDR3 sequence is 17 residues long. The CDR3 region has the DNA TGTGCCAGCAGTTTAGGGGGACTAGCGGGGTTCCAAGAGACCCAGTACTTC. Protein: CASSLGGLAGFQETQYF.

This clone was observed a single time. This sequence joins TRBV6-5 and TRBJ1-2, with TRBD1 identical over 8 bases. CDR1 and CDR2 (germline): MNHEY, SVGAGI. The length of the CDR3 is 14 residues. J lost 8 bases, V lost 5 bases, and 10 bases had no gene match. CDR3 sequence reads: CASSRQGKSGGYTF. Here the CDR3 DNA reads TGTGCCAGCAGTAGACAGGGGAAGTCTGGAGGCTACACCTTC.

V gene TRBV6-5 combines with J gene TRBJ2-1, with D possibly being TRBD2 (5 bases). Germline V lookup: CDR1 MNHEY, CDR2 SVGAGI. The V gene lost 5 bases and the J gene lost 5 bases, with 16 bases spanning the gap. CDR3 length equals 15 residues. The CDR3 protein is CASSKLSAGHNEQFF. In DNA, the CDR3 is TGTGCCAGCAGTAAGCTTAGCGCGGGCCACAATGAGCAGTTCTTC.

The chain has TRBV7-9 and TRBJ2-3, with 7 bases matching TRBD1. J lost 4 bases, V lost 10 bases, and 11 bases had no gene match. Germline V lookup: CDR1 SEHNR, CDR2 FQNEAQ (reference sequence). The CDR3 loop spans 14 amino acids. In nucleotides, the CDR3 is TGTGCCATTCCAGACAGGGTAGCCCCAGATACGCAGTATTTT. Translating it yields CAIPDRVAPDTQYF. The full variable domain, rest sourced from reference TRBV7-9 and TRBJ2-3, is DTGVSQNPRHKITKRGQNVTFRCDPISEHNRLYWYRQTLGQGPEFLTYFQNEAQLEKSRLLSDRFSAERPKGSFSTLEIQRTEQGDSAMYLCAIPDRVAPDTQYFGPGTRLTVL.

The rearrangement links TRBV10-1 to TRBJ2-5; D is unclear. Germline V gene lookup returns CDR1 WNHNN and CDR2 SYGVQD (reference sequence). This CDR3 comprises 12 residues. Trimming pared 3 bases from V and 5 bases from J, leaving 7 bases between. CDR3 in DNA: TGCGCCAGCAGTGACAGCGCCGAGACCCAGTACTTC. Translating gives CASSDSAETQYF.

This clone came up a few times. The chain links TRBV10-3 to TRBJ1-2, with TRBD1 matching 7 bases. This CDR3 has 14 residues. V gave up 6 bases and J gave up 4 bases; unmatched junction bases: 8. CDR1 and CDR2 from the germline V gene are ENHRY and SYGVKD. The CDR3 coding sequence is TGTGCCATCAGGACGACGGGACAGTTCTATGGCTACACCTTC. Its translation: CAIRTTGQFYGYTF.

The chain joins TRBV19 to TRBJ1-2; tentative D call: TRBD1 (6 bases). The CDR3 spans 13 residues. Germline values: CDR1 LNHDA, CDR2 SQIVND (reference sequence). Trimming pared 6 bases from V and 5 bases from J, leaving 13 bases between. In DNA, the CDR3 is TGTGCCAGTAGCCCAGACAGGAGTTATGGCTACACCTTC. This codes for CASSPDRSYGYTF.

The chain is built from TRBV11-2 and TRBJ2-6, with 10 bases identical to TRBD2. Trimming at V came to 3 bases and at J to 0 bases, leaving 2 bases not matched to a gene. Germline CDR1 is SGHAT and CDR2 is FQNNGV. The CDR3 extends over 17 amino acids. CDR3 amino acids: CASSFSSGSSGANVLTF. The CDR3 DNA reads TGTGCCAGCAGCTTCTCTAGCGGGAGCTCTGGGGCCAACGTCCTGACTTTC.

This clone was counted only a few times. This chain links TRBV9 with TRBJ2-3; weak D call: TRBD2 (6 bases). V was shortened by 4 bases and J by 4 bases, with 19 bases between the two germline ends. CDR1 is SGDLS and CDR2 is YYNGEE in the germline V gene. The CDR3 covers 16 residues. The CDR3, as DNA: TGTGCCAGCAGCCCCGATAGCGGAGAAGGGCCAGATACGCAGTATTTT. Translation gives CASSPDSGEGPDTQYF.

The chain links TRBV6-6 to TRBJ1-3, with D possibly TRBD1 on 5 matching bases. The germline V gene encodes CDR1 MNHNY and CDR2 SVGAGI (reference sequence). CDR3 length: 14 amino acids. V gave up 6 bases and J gave up 4 bases, with 13 bases separating them. The CDR3 loop is CASRGDLTGNTIYF. The DNA for the CDR3 is TGTGCCAGCAGGGGGGATTTGACGGGAAACACCATATATTTT.

The chain carries TRBV5-4 and TRBJ2-6; D unclear. Per the germline V gene, CDR1 is SGHNT and CDR2 is YYREEE (reference sequence). The V and J ends lost 9 bases and 0 bases respectively, with 13 bases between them. The CDR3 totals 15 residues. CDR3 DNA sequence: TGTGCCACCTCCACTGGCCTCTCTGGGGCCAACGTCCTGACTTTC. This encodes CATSTGLSGANVLTF. The full variable domain, rest sourced from reference TRBV5-4 and TRBJ2-6, is ETGVTQSPTHLIKTRGQQVTLRCSSQSGHNTVSWYQQALGQGPQFIFQYYREEENGRGNFPPRFSGLQFPNYSSELNVNALELDDSALYLCATSTGLSGANVLTFGAGSRLTVL.

The chain joins TRBV7-2 to TRBJ2-2; D gene unclear. Trimming stripped 3 bases from V and 1 base from J, with 9 bases between. This CDR3 spans 15 amino acids. Germline loops: CDR1 SGHTA, CDR2 FQGNSA. CDR3 region: CASSLIGLNTGELFF. The CDR3 nucleotides are TGTGCCAGCAGCTTGATAGGTTTGAACACCGGGGAGCTGTTTTTT.

The chain is built from TRBV11-2 and TRBJ1-2, with TRBD1 matching 9 bases. CDR1 and CDR2 from the germline V gene are SGHAT and FQNNGV. There are 16 residues in the CDR3. The V segment lost 2 bases and the J segment 5 bases; nucleotides outside the gene matches: 9. This chain's CDR3 is CASSLYQQGAGYGYTF. The CDR3 DNA sequence: TGTGCCAGCAGCTTATACCAACAGGGGGCCGGGTATGGCTACACCTTC.

The gene calls are TRBV11-2 and TRBJ2-5, with D perhaps being TRBD1 or TRBD2 (5 bases each). V lost 5 bases and J lost 4, with 14 bases in between. The germline gives CDR1 SGHAT, CDR2 FQNNGV. The CDR3 is 14 residues long. The CDR3 nucleotides read TGTGCCAGCAGCCAACACGGGGCGGGAGAGACCCAGTACTTC. Translation gives CASSQHGAGETQYF.

V usage is TRBV5-6 and J usage is TRBJ2-3, with D hard to call. The length of the CDR3 is 15 residues. CDR1 is SGHDT and CDR2 is YYEEEE in the germline V gene. V lost 0 bases and J lost 2, with 10 bases in between. CDR3 sequence: CASSLVAPVTDTQYF. CDR3 bases: TGTGCCAGCAGCTTGGTCGCGCCCGTCACAGATACGCAGTATTTT.

This chain links TRBV5-6 with TRBJ2-7; the match to TRBD1 covers 8 bases. V dropped 0 bases and J dropped 1; count of bases not matched to a gene: 3. The germline V gene has CDR1 SGHDT and CDR2 YYEEEE. CDR3 length equals 15 residues. For the CDR3, the DNA is TGTGCCAGCAGCTTGGGACAGGGGCGATCCTACGAGCAGTACTTC. This gives the protein CASSLGQGRSYEQYF.

The genes are TRBV19 and TRBJ2-5, with 10 bases matching TRBD2. Trimming removed 7 bases from V and 3 bases from J; junction bases left unmatched: 8. The CDR3 loop spans 15 amino acids. CDR1 and CDR2 from the germline V gene are LNHDA and SQIVND (reference sequence). CDR3 in amino acids: CASTRTSGRKETQYF. The CDR3 DNA sequence: TGTGCCAGTACCCGGACTAGCGGTCGAAAAGAGACCCAGTACTTC. Filled out from reference TRBV19 and TRBJ2-5, the complete variable domain reads DGGITQSPKYLFRKEGQNVTLSCEQNLNHDAMYWYRQDPGQGLRLIYYSQIVNDFQKGDIAEGYSVSREKKESFPLTVTSAQKNPTAFYLCASTRTSGRKETQYFGPGTRLLVL.

The chain uses TRBV7-2 and TRBJ2-3; D is unclear. The CDR3 sequence is 15 residues long. Looked up from germline, CDR1 is SGHTA and CDR2 is FQGNSA. Trimming removed 1 base from V and 0 bases from J, with 8 bases in between. The DNA of the CDR3 is TGTGCCAGCAGCTTAGTCACAGTGAGCACAGATACGCAGTATTTT. This sequence encodes CASSLVTVSTDTQYF. The entire variable domain, with the rest obtained from reference TRBV7-2 and TRBJ2-3, is as follows: GAGVSQSPSNKVTEKGKDVELRCDPISGHTALYWYRQSLGQGLEFLIYFQGNSAPDKSGLPSDRFSAERTGGSVSTLTIQRTQQEDSAVYLCASSLVTVSTDTQYFGPGTRLTVL.

The V gene is TRBV6-5, the J gene TRBJ2-7; TRBD1 agrees at 10 bases. Germline CDR1 MNHEY, CDR2 SVGAGI. CDR3 size: 14 residues. With 6 bases clipped from V and 5 bases from J, the junction kept 7 bases outside the gene matches. The CDR3 DNA reads as TGTGCCAGCAGATCGGGACAGGGGTTCAACGAGCAGTACTTC. It codes for CASRSGQGFNEQYF.

This clone was seen only a few times. This chain joins TRBV7-2 and TRBJ1-2; weak D call: TRBD1 (6 bases). The CDR3 contains 12 residues. CDR1 is SGHTA, CDR2 FQGNSA, per germline. The ends were cut back, 6 bases at V and 6 bases at J, with 11 bases in the middle. In DNA form, the CDR3 reads TGTGCCAGCAGTTCAACAGGGCATGGCTACACCTTC. This translates into CASSSTGHGYTF.

V and J are TRBV7-2 and TRBJ2-7; 10 bases fit TRBD1. The CDR3 is 16 amino acids. The V segment lost 4 bases and the J segment 0 bases; nucleotides outside the gene matches: 6. In germline, CDR1 is SGHTA, CDR2 FQGNSA. CDR3 sequence reads: CASSSGGTGASYEQYF. CDR3 nucleotides: TGTGCCAGCAGCTCAGGTGGGACAGGGGCCTCCTACGAGCAGTACTTC.

The V gene is TRBV5-1, the J gene TRBJ2-5; 7 nucleotides align to TRBD2. The trim removed 4 bases at V and 5 bases at J, leaving 11 bases unmatched. Germline-derived CDR1 and CDR2 are SGHRS and YFSETQ. The CDR3 extends over 15 amino acids. CDR3: CASSPREITVETQYF. CDR3 nucleotide sequence: TGCGCCAGCAGCCCGCGGGAGATCACGGTCGAGACCCAGTACTTC.

The chain has TRBV7-2 and TRBJ2-7; 7 bases fit TRBD1. V lost 6 bases, J lost 1 base, and 6 bases stayed unmatched. The CDR3 runs 14 residues. Germline V CDR1 and CDR2: SGHTA, FQGNSA. The CDR3 DNA follows: TGTGCCAGCAGAGGGGGCGCCGGGTCCTACGAGCAGTACTTC. Amino acids: CASRGGAGSYEQYF.

J is TRBJ1-1 and V is TRBV2; TRBD1 is a possible D gene (5 bases). Germline V gene data show CDR1 as SNHLY and CDR2 as FYNNEI. This CDR3 is built from 15 residues. Trimming pared 8 bases from V and 0 bases from J, leaving 16 bases between. The CDR3 DNA follows: TGTGCCAGCTTCTCCGTTACAGGTATGAACACTGAAGCTTTCTTT. This encodes CASFSVTGMNTEAFF.

The chain employs TRBV7-9 and TRBJ1-2; maybe TRBD1 (5 bases). Trimming removed 5 bases from V and 5 bases from J, with 18 bases in between. The V gene's germline CDR1 is SEHNR and CDR2 FQNEAQ (reference sequence). The CDR3 contains 15 residues. The CDR3 bases are TGTGCCAGCAGCGGAGGGGACCGAAGACAATATGGCTACACCTTC. Translated, it gives CASSGGDRRQYGYTF. Together with reference TRBV7-9 and TRBJ1-2, the CDR3 gives the full variable domain: DTGVSQNPRHKITKRGQNVTFRCDPISEHNRLYWYRQTLGQGPEFLTYFQNEAQLEKSRLLSDRFSAERPKGSFSTLEIQRTEQGDSAMYLCASSGGDRRQYGYTFGSGTRLTVV.

This chain uses TRBV19 with TRBJ2-5; D possibly uses TRBD1 or TRBD2 (5 bases each). Trimming removed 3 bases from V and 11 bases from J, with 22 bases in between. Germline CDR1 and CDR2: LNHDA and SQIVND (reference sequence). The CDR3 length is 15 residues. The CDR3 region is CASSMPLGTIGIQYF. DNA of the CDR3: TGTGCCAGTAGTATGCCCCTCGGGACCATTGGGATTCAGTACTTC.

The chain recombines TRBV4-1 with TRBJ2-1; tentative D call: TRBD2 (6 bases). CDR3 length: 12 amino acids. The germline V gene has CDR1 MGHRA and CDR2 YSYEKL. Trimming shortened V by 8 bases and J by 16 bases, and 21 bases separated the two germline ends. The CDR3 loop is CASAPSGADIFF. The CDR3 DNA sequence: TGCGCCAGCGCCCCCTCGGGAGCGGACATTTTCTTC.

The V gene is TRBV6-1, the J gene TRBJ2-5; maybe TRBD1 (6 bases). Matching the DNA end better, TRBJ2-7 makes the J call doubtful. The length of the CDR3 is 14 residues. Germline assignment: CDR1 MNHNS and CDR2 SASEGT. CDR3 DNA sequence: TGTGCCAGCAGTGAGACAGGTTCCGCCTACGAGCAGTACTTC. Protein: CASSETGSAYEQYF.